Each of the 21 T cell receptor beta chains below was sequenced from the same sample in a study of cytotoxic CD8 clonotypes in ibrutinib-treated CLL. Repertoires were generated with immunoSEQ multiplex PCR, while TCRdb's copy carries only in-frame clones and drops some. The table has about 50,000 clones, around 60% seen once; the top ten hold around 30%. Material: PBMCs, obtained after 24 months of ibrutinib treatment. The receptor source for this set is a human donor with chronic lymphocytic leukemia.

The gene calls are TRBV15 and TRBJ2-4, with D unclear. V lost 1 base and J lost 0, with 10 bases in between. Germline assignment: CDR1 LNHNV and CDR2 YYDKDF (reference sequence). This CDR3 spans 16 amino acids. CDR3 in DNA: TGTGCCACCAGCAGAGCCGAACCCAGAGCCAAAAACATTCAGTACTTC. Protein sequence: CATSRAEPRAKNIQYF.

The CDR3 spells CASSGELNTEAFF. CDR3 bases: TGCGCCAGCAGCGGGGAACTGAACACTGAAGCTTTCTTT. The gene calls are TRBV5-1 and TRBJ1-1, with D uncertain. Germline V gives CDR1 SGHRS, CDR2 YFSETQ. V lost 4 bases, J lost 0 bases, and 7 bases lay in between. This CDR3 is 13 amino acids long.

The chain has TRBV4-1 and TRBJ1-1; D not certain. The germline V and J ends were trimmed by 4 bases and 1 base, with 7 bases remaining between them. CDR1 is MGHRA and CDR2 is YSYEKL in the germline V gene. The CDR3 runs to 13 residues. The CDR3 here is CASSLRQNTEAFF. In nucleotides, the CDR3 is TGCGCCAGCAGCCTTCGACAGAACACTGAAGCTTTCTTT.

The chain combines TRBV2 with TRBJ1-2; 7 bases fit TRBD1. The CDR3 runs to 14 residues. Germline V lookup: CDR1 SNHLY, CDR2 FYNNEI. V lost 6 bases and J lost 2; bases outside the gene matches: 6. DNA of the CDR3: TGTGCCAGCAGGAAAGGACAGGAAAACTATGGCTACACCTTC. It encodes CASRKGQENYGYTF.

CDR3 protein: CASSPVGLSQEQYF. CDR3 nucleotide sequence: TGTGCCAGCAGCCCGGTTGGCCTGTCGCAAGAGCAGTACTTC. This chain joins TRBV6-6 and TRBJ2-7; D call uncertain. Deletions cut 6 bases from V and 7 bases from J, with 19 bases between. This CDR3 spans 14 amino acids. Germline V CDR1 and CDR2: MNHNY, SVGAGI (reference sequence).

The rearrangement links TRBV29-1 to TRBJ2-5; 12 bases agree with TRBD2. The germline CDR1 and CDR2 sequences are SQVTM and ANQGSEA. Trimming at V came to 4 bases and at J to 4 bases, leaving 1 base not matched to a gene. This CDR3 has 13 residues. The CDR3 is CSVVTSGGETQYF. Here the CDR3 DNA reads TGCAGCGTTGTGACTAGCGGGGGAGAGACCCAGTACTTC.

The chain couples TRBV6-5 to TRBJ1-2; TRBD1 aligns across 7 bases. The CDR3 runs 14 residues. Germline-derived CDR1 and CDR2 are MNHEY and SVGAGI. V dropped 6 bases and J dropped 4; count of bases not matched to a gene: 8. For the CDR3, the DNA is TGTGCCAGCAGGCCTCCGGGACAGTCCTATGGCTACACCTTC. Translated, it gives CASRPPGQSYGYTF.

The CDR3 loop is CASSYSRQGLYEQYF. In nucleotides, the CDR3 is TGTGCCAGCAGTTACTCTCGACAGGGTCTCTACGAGCAGTACTTC. This rearrangement joins TRBV6-5 to TRBJ2-7; 7 nucleotides line up with TRBD1. CDR1 and CDR2 from the germline V gene are MNHEY and SVGAGI. V gave up 0 bases and J gave up 3 bases; unmatched junction bases: 5. The CDR3 contains 15 residues.

This clone was seen just once. This chain joins TRBV25-1 and TRBJ2-7; 9 bases are a match to TRBD1. The ends lost 8 bases at V and 0 bases at J; junction bases unmatched: 2. Germline lookup yields CDR1 MGHDK and CDR2 SYGVNS. The length of the CDR3 is 13 residues. CDR3 region: CASEGQGSYEQYF. In DNA form, the CDR3 reads TGTGCCAGCGAGGGACAGGGCTCCTACGAGCAGTACTTC.

In its sample, this clone was seen a few times. This chain links TRBV15 with TRBJ2-7; D call uncertain. The V gene lost 2 bases and the J gene lost 7 bases, with 9 bases spanning the gap. Germline CDR1 is LNHNV and CDR2 is YYDKDF (reference sequence). The CDR3 totals 12 residues. As DNA, the CDR3 is TGTGCCACCAGCAGACCCAACGGAGAGCAGTACTTC. Its protein is CATSRPNGEQYF.

The chain recombines TRBV5-1 with TRBJ2-5, with D possibly being TRBD1 (6 bases). The CDR3 has 14 amino acids. V gave up 4 bases and J gave up 4 bases, with 14 bases separating them. The germline V gene encodes CDR1 SGHRS and CDR2 YFSETQ. CDR3 loop: CASSLAGERETQYF. The CDR3 DNA is TGCGCCAGCAGCCTGGCAGGGGAGAGAGAGACCCAGTACTTC.

The chain carries TRBV10-2 and TRBJ2-5; no clear D. Germline V gene sequence: CDR1 WSHSY, CDR2 SAAADI. CDR3 length: 11 residues. V dropped 4 bases and J dropped 11 bases, with 11 bases sitting between them. The DNA for the CDR3 is TGCGCCAGCAGTGTTGGGGTCCAGCAGTACTTC. Translated: CASSVGVQQYF.

This clone was seen a few times. The gene calls are TRBV7-9 and TRBJ2-7; a possible D gene is TRBD1 (5 bases). Trimming left V 5 bases short and J 6 bases short, with 11 bases between. CDR3 length equals 12 residues. The germline gives CDR1 SEHNR, CDR2 FQNEAQ (reference sequence). The CDR3 sequence is CASSLVGAEQYF. CDR3 DNA: TGTGCCAGCAGCCTCGTAGGGGCCGAGCAGTACTTC. The full variable domain, rest sourced from reference TRBV7-9 and TRBJ2-7, is DTGVSQNPRHKITKRGQNVTFRCDPISEHNRLYWYRQTLGQGPEFLTYFQNEAQLEKSRLLSDRFSAERPKGSFSTLEIQRTEQGDSAMYLCASSLVGAEQYFGPGTRLTVT.

The chain employs TRBV14 and TRBJ2-2; D remains unclear. Trimming shortened V by 1 base and J by 7 bases, and 10 bases separated the two germline ends. Looked up from germline, CDR1 is SGHDN and CDR2 is FVKESK. CDR3 length: 14 amino acids. The CDR3 here is CASSQVGLDGELFF. The CDR3 region has the DNA TGTGCCAGCAGCCAAGTAGGGCTGGACGGGGAGCTGTTTTTT. Filled out from reference TRBV14 and TRBJ2-2, the complete variable domain reads EAGVTQFPSHSVIEKGQTVTLRCDPISGHDNLYWYRRVMGKEIKFLLHFVKESKQDESGMPNNRFLAERTGGTYSTLKVQPAELEDSGVYFCASSQVGLDGELFFGEGSRLTVL.

The sample holds a few counts of this clone. This chain's CDR3 is CSVEEGSKGYTF. The DNA of the CDR3 is TGCAGCGTTGAAGAGGGGTCGAAGGGCTACACCTTC. The chain is built from TRBV29-1 and TRBJ1-2; D is undetermined. The length of the CDR3 is 12 residues. Germline CDR1 SQVTM, CDR2 ANQGSEA. Trimming left V 0 bases short and J 8 bases short, with 10 bases between.

The CDR3 is CASRTGTGNEKLFF. The CDR3 DNA reads as TGTGCCAGCAGGACCGGGACGGGGAATGAAAAACTGTTTTTT. This chain connects TRBV7-2 to TRBJ1-4, with D maybe TRBD1 (5 bases). CDR1 and CDR2 from the germline V gene are SGHTA and FQGNSA. The CDR3 is 14 residues long. V was pared by 6 bases and J by 5 bases, with 13 bases between.

J is TRBJ2-7 and V is TRBV14; D uncertain. V was shortened by 1 base and J by 0 bases, with 10 bases between the two germline ends. The CDR3 is made up of 15 amino acids. In germline, CDR1 is SGHDN, CDR2 FVKESK. The DNA for the CDR3 is TGTGCCAGCAGCCAAGTGAATACAAACTCCTACGAGCAGTACTTC. It translates to CASSQVNTNSYEQYF.

This clone was counted only a few times. Other DNA sequences in the sample encode the same CDR3. The chain links TRBV5-6 to TRBJ2-1, with a possible D match to TRBD2 (5 bases). Trimming took 0 bases from V and 5 from J, leaving 6 bases between them. This CDR3 contains 13 residues. Germline CDR1 SGHDT, CDR2 YYEEEE. In DNA, the CDR3 is TGTGCCAGCAGCTTGGCGGGAAACAATGAGCAGTTCTTC. Translating gives CASSLAGNNEQFF.

The chain uses TRBV4-2 and TRBJ2-7; 7 bases align to TRBD1. The CDR3 is 15 amino acids. J was trimmed by 3 bases and V by 3 bases; bases with no gene match: 8. Germline V CDR1 and CDR2: LGHNA, YNFKEQ. DNA of the CDR3: TGTGCCAGCAGCCACCCCGGCCAGGGGGTCTACGAGCAGTACTTC. It codes for CASSHPGQGVYEQYF.

The CDR3 bases are TGTGCCAGCAGCTTTAGCGGGGGTAGCTCCTACGAGCAGTACTTC. Its protein is CASSFSGGSSYEQYF. V and J are TRBV7-8 and TRBJ2-7; 9 bases map to TRBD2. V lost 3 bases and J lost 0; bases outside the gene matches: 3. The CDR3 contains 15 residues. Germline V gene lookup returns CDR1 SGHVS and CDR2 FQNEAQ. The entire variable domain, with the rest obtained from reference TRBV7-8 and TRBJ2-7, is as follows: GAGVSQSPRYKVAKRGQDVALRCDPISGHVSLFWYQQALGQGPEFLTYFQNEAQLDKSGLPSDRFFAERPEGSVSTLKIQRTQQEDSAVYLCASSFSGGSSYEQYFGPGTRLTVT.

This chain uses TRBV7-9 with TRBJ1-6; the match to TRBD1 covers 9 bases. The V gene's germline CDR1 is SEHNR and CDR2 FQNEAQ (reference sequence). The CDR3 covers 16 residues. J lost 7 bases, V lost 1 base, and 5 bases had no gene match. CDR3 residues: CASSLGSGTGNSPLHF. The DNA for the CDR3 is TGTGCCAGCAGCTTAGGTTCCGGGACAGGGAATTCACCCCTCCACTTT.